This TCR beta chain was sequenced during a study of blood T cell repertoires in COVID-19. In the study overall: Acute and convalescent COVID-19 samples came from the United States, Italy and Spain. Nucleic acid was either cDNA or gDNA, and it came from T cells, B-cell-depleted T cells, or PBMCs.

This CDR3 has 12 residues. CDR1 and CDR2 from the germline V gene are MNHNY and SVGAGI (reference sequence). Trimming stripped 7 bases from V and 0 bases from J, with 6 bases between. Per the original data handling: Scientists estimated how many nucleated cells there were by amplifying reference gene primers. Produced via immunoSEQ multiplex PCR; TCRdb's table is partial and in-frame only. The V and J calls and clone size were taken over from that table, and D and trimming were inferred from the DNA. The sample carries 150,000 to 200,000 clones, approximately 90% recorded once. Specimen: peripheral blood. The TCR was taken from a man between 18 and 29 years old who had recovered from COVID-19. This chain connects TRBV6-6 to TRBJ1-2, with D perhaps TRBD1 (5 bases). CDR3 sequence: CASMDTNYGYTF. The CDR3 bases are TGTGCCAGCATGGACACTAACTATGGCTACACCTTC.